This record looks at one T cell receptor beta chain sequence and its context. This CDR3 has 14 residues. V lost 6 bases to trimming and J lost 6 bases; unmatched junction nucleotides: 10. CDR1 MNHEY and CDR2 SMNVEV come from the germline V gene (reference sequence). Assignment of participants to cohorts was predicated upon participant-reported clinical history. The data stem from a study of blood T cell repertoires in COVID-19. At the level of the study: Researchers got acute and convalescent COVID-19 samples from the United States, Italy and Spain.

Original handling: Amplification with reference gene primers provided the estimates of nucleated cell counts. The protocol was immunoSEQ multiplex PCR, while the TCRdb copy is restricted to in-frame clones and leaves out a portion. That table is the source of V, J and clone size, and D and trimming were worked out from the DNA. This table has 150,000 to 200,000 clones, around 91% appearing once. This chain links TRBV27 with TRBJ1-2, with 7 bases lining up with TRBD1. This TCR was sampled from a woman aged 18-29 years who had recovered from COVID-19. Source material: PBMCs or T cells enriched from blood (not recorded which). CDR3 region: CASSDLDRKNGYTF. DNA of the CDR3: TGTGCCAGCAGCGATTTGGACAGGAAGAATGGCTACACCTTC.